The sequence of this T cell receptor (beta chain) was determined in a study of T cell responses to AZD1222 COVID-19 vaccine. TCRdb's table, derived via immunoSEQ multiplex PCR, lists solely in-frame clones and lacks some. The sample lists about 130,000 clones, roughly 89% seen once, with under 2% in the top ten. This clone was observed a single time. The receptor was isolated from an adult in good health. Here the sequenced sample was peripheral blood, taken on day 0 of AZD1222 vaccination.

The CDR3 DNA follows: TGTGCCAGCAGTTCCGGACAAGCCAACTCTTCACCCCTCCACTTT. It yields the protein CASSSGQANSSPLHF. The chain employs TRBV6-2 or TRBV6-3 and TRBJ1-6; perhaps TRBD1 as D (5 bases). V lost 4 bases and J 9 bases, leaving 16 bases between the germline ends. CDR3 length: 15 residues. Per the germline V gene, CDR1 is MNHEY and CDR2 is SVGEGT.